This T cell receptor (beta chain) originates from a study of T-cell reconstitution after alpha-beta-depleted transplantation in children. CDR3 length equals 13 residues. Trimming took 3 bases from V and 6 from J, leaving 13 bases between them. Germline V CDR1 and CDR2: SGDLS, YYNGEE. The TCRbeta library was prepared with unique molecular identifiers. TCRdb itself ran the PCR reads through MiXCR, one entry per CDR3 protein. The data show over 550,000 distinct CDR3 sequences, approximately 10% seen once. The source material was PBMCs from the stem cell graft donor, sampled from the stem cell graft. This clonotype was obtained from a human donor who donated a stem cell graft to a child with acute myeloid leukemia. The chain links TRBV9 to TRBJ2-7; the D gene is possibly TRBD1 (5 bases). The CDR3, as DNA: TGTGCCAGCAGCGAACGCCAGGGCGCCGAGCAGTACTTC. Translation: CASSERQGAEQYF.